Detailed here is one TCR beta chain. The CDR3 totals 13 residues. V lost 6 bases to trimming and J lost 3 bases, with 12 bases between them. Germline values: CDR1 SNHLY, CDR2 FYNNEI. The authors' processing: Researchers report that nucleated cell counts were estimated from reference gene primer amplification. TCRdb's table, derived via immunoSEQ multiplex PCR, lists solely in-frame clones and lacks some. The DNA gave D and trimming, while V, J and clone size come from that table. The table lists some 250,000 clones, more than 75% of them singletons. This entry is derived from a study of blood T cell repertoires in COVID-19. Overall study context: Whether acute or convalescent, the COVID-19 samples came from the United States, Italy and Spain.

The receptor's source is a woman aged 55-69 years with COVID-19, enrolled during active disease. This chain joins TRBV2 and TRBJ2-7, with a weak D call TRBD1 (6 bases). Sequencing was carried out using peripheral blood. The CDR3 DNA sequence: TGTGCCAGCAGCATCGGACAGAACTACGAGCAGTACTTC. Encoded protein: CASSIGQNYEQYF. Full variable domain (rest looked up from reference TRBV2 and TRBJ2-7): EPEVTQTPSHQVTQMGQEVILRCVPISNHLYFYWYRQILGQKVEFLVSFYNNEISEKSEIFDDQFSVERPDGSNFTLKIRSTKLEDSAMYFCASSIGQNYEQYFGPGTRLTVT.